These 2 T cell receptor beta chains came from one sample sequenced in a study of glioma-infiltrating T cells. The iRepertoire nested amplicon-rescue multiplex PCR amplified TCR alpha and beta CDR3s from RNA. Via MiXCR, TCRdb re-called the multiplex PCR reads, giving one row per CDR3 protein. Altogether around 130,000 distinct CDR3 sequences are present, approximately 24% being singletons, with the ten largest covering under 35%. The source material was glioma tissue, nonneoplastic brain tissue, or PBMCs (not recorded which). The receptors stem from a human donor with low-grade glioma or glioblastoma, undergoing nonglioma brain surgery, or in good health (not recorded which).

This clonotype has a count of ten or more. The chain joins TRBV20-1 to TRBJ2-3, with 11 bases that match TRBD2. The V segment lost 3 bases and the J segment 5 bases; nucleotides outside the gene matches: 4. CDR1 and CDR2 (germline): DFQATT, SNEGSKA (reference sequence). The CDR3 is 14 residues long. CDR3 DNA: TGCAGTGCTAGGGGACTAGCGGTGGGAGATACGCAGTATTTT. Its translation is CSARGLAVGDTQYF.

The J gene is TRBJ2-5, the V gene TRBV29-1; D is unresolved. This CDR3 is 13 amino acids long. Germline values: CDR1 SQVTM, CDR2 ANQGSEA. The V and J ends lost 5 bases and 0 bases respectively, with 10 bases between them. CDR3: CSVNGHNQETQYF. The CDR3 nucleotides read TGCAGCGTTAATGGGCACAACCAAGAGACCCAGTACTTC.